The 17 T cell receptor beta chains reported below all come from one sample, sequenced in a study of CD8 T cells in Susac syndrome. RNA was extracted with the RNeasy kit, and a quantity of roughly 0.5 to 1 ug was reverse transcribed using random hexamers. TCRdb recomputed calls from the immunoSEQ multiplex PCR reads with MiXCR, one row per CDR3 protein. The sample has 250,000 to 300,000 distinct CDR3 sequences; about 82% are singletons. The sample consisted of CD8+ T cells from PBMCs. The receptors shown here come from a human donor with multiple sclerosis.

This chain uses TRBV28 with TRBJ1-2, with a tentative D call TRBD1 (5 bases). The germline V gene encodes CDR1 MDHEN and CDR2 SYDVKM. The CDR3 extends over 13 amino acids. V dropped 5 bases and J dropped 7 bases, with 14 bases sitting between them. This chain's CDR3 is CASSGAVWGGYTF. The CDR3 region has the DNA TGTGCCAGCAGTGGGGCAGTCTGGGGTGGCTACACCTTC.

The rearrangement joins TRBV4-2 to TRBJ2-5; weak D call: TRBD1 (5 bases). Germline values: CDR1 LGHNA, CDR2 YNFKEQ. The CDR3 totals 15 residues. The V gene lost 2 bases and the J gene lost 2 bases, with 12 bases spanning the gap. The CDR3 reads CASSQILAGQETQYF. In DNA form, the CDR3 reads TGTGCCAGCAGCCAAATCTTAGCAGGGCAAGAGACCCAGTACTTC.

V usage is TRBV25-1 and J usage is TRBJ2-2; a weak D match, TRBD1 (6 bases). The V gene's germline CDR1 is MGHDK and CDR2 SYGVNS. V lost 8 bases and J 3 bases, leaving 16 bases between the germline ends. This CDR3 has 15 amino acids. The DNA for the CDR3 is TGTGCCAGCGGTGGCCGGGACAAGGACACCGGGGAGCTGTTTTTT. The encoded protein is CASGGRDKDTGELFF.

The rearrangement joins TRBV9 to TRBJ2-7; no firm D call. The CDR3 spans 13 residues. Deletions cut 0 bases from V and 0 bases from J, with 4 bases between. Germline lookup yields CDR1 SGDLS and CDR2 YYNGEE. For the CDR3, the DNA is TGTGCCAGCAGCGTAGGTAGCTCCTACGAGCAGTACTTC. Amino acids: CASSVGSSYEQYF.

This clonotype has only a few counts. CDR3 protein: CASSLDRETQPQHF. CDR3 nucleotide sequence: TGTGCCAGTAGCCTGGACAGGGAAACCCAGCCCCAGCATTTT. V gene TRBV19 combines with J gene TRBJ1-5; 8 bases align to TRBD1. Germline V gene lookup returns CDR1 LNHDA and CDR2 SQIVND (reference sequence). The CDR3 covers 14 residues. The junction had 8 bases not matched to a gene; V was cut back by 6 bases and J by 7 bases.

The gene calls are TRBV29-1 and TRBJ2-3, with TRBD2 matching 8 bases. The CDR3 is 14 residues long. CDR1 SQVTM and CDR2 ANQGSEA come from the germline V gene. Trimming at V came to 5 bases and at J to 0 bases, leaving 4 bases not matched to a gene. The CDR3 DNA reads TGCAGCGTTATAGCGGGACTAAGCACAGATACGCAGTATTTT. This gives the protein CSVIAGLSTDTQYF.

The chain uses TRBV15 and TRBJ2-1; tentatively, D is TRBD2 (5 bases). Germline CDR1 LNHNV, CDR2 YYDKDF (reference sequence). V was cut by 8 bases and J by 4 bases, with 18 bases left in between. The CDR3 loop spans 15 amino acids. In DNA, the CDR3 is TGTGCCACCTCCGTGGGTGGGAGTCTGTACAATGAGCAGTTCTTC. Its protein is CATSVGGSLYNEQFF.

The chain uses TRBV9 and TRBJ2-1; D call uncertain. Per germline, CDR1 SGDLS and CDR2 YYNGEE. This CDR3 comprises 16 residues. Trimming took off 0 bases at V and 9 bases at J, with 19 bases between the two ends. In nucleotides, the CDR3 is TGTGCCAGCAGCGTAGAGGATGTGGCTAGTTCGGTTGAGCAGTTCTTC. Encoded protein: CASSVEDVASSVEQFF.

This clonotype was recorded only once. The chain has TRBV6-5 and TRBJ2-3, with a weak D call TRBD2 (6 bases). Germline assignment: CDR1 MNHEY and CDR2 SVGAGI. Trimming pared 5 bases from V and 2 bases from J, leaving 11 bases between. The CDR3 runs 14 residues. CDR3: CASSRDSPTDTQYF. For the CDR3, the DNA is TGTGCCAGCAGTAGGGACTCACCCACAGATACGCAGTATTTT.

The chain is built from TRBV28 and TRBJ1-2; D call uncertain. The CDR3 totals 13 residues. V shed 7 bases and J shed 4 bases, with 13 bases lying between them. Germline V CDR1 and CDR2: MDHEN, SYDVKM. For the CDR3, the DNA is TGTGCCAGCATGAGCGACGGTCTCTATGGCTACACCTTC. As protein: CASMSDGLYGYTF.

The chain uses TRBV7-2 and TRBJ2-7, with D perhaps TRBD1 (6 bases). CDR1 and CDR2 (germline): SGHTA, FQGNSA. V was cut by 2 bases and J by 10 bases, with 18 bases left in between. CDR3 size: 14 residues. In DNA, the CDR3 is TGTGCCAGCAGCTTATTGGGACAAGGGGACGGTCAGTACTTC. Translated, it gives CASSLLGQGDGQYF. Variable domain in full (rest from reference TRBV7-2 and TRBJ2-7): GAGVSQSPSNKVTEKGKDVELRCDPISGHTALYWYRQSLGQGLEFLIYFQGNSAPDKSGLPSDRFSAERTGGSVSTLTIQRTQQEDSAVYLCASSLLGQGDGQYFGPGTRLTVT.

This chain uses TRBV13 with TRBJ2-2, with D perhaps TRBD1 (6 bases). The CDR3 covers 16 residues. Germline CDR1 and CDR2: PRHDT and FYEKMQ (reference sequence). V lost 5 bases, J lost 4 bases, and 17 bases lay in between. The CDR3 loop is CASSPEGTRSTGELFF. The CDR3 DNA reads TGTGCCAGCAGCCCGGAAGGGACAAGGTCCACCGGGGAGCTGTTTTTT.

V gene TRBV13 combines with J gene TRBJ2-7; TRBD1 agrees at 10 bases. Germline lookup yields CDR1 PRHDT and CDR2 FYEKMQ (reference sequence). The CDR3 has 16 residues. J was trimmed by 0 bases and V by 5 bases; bases with no gene match: 7. The CDR3 DNA sequence: TGTGCCAGCAGCCTTAGACGACAGGGGGCCTCCTACGAGCAGTACTTC. As protein: CASSLRRQGASYEQYF.

V and J are TRBV4-3 and TRBJ2-7; maybe TRBD2 (5 bases). The V gene's germline CDR1 is LGHNA and CDR2 YSLEER. V was trimmed by 1 base and J by 2 bases, leaving 12 bases between them. This CDR3 region has 15 residues. The CDR3 coding sequence is TGCGCCAGCAGCCAAGTCCTGGGCGGGCCCTACGAGCAGTACTTC. It is translated as CASSQVLGGPYEQYF.

V gene TRBV28 combines with J gene TRBJ2-7; 10 bases are a match to TRBD2. Germline-derived CDR1 and CDR2 are MDHEN and SYDVKM. V was pared by 4 bases and J by 5 bases, with 11 bases of the junction left unmatched. The CDR3 spans 16 residues. Here the CDR3 DNA reads TGTGCCAGCAGTTCCCCGAGCGGGAGGGCCCTAAACGAGCAGTACTTC. This codes for CASSSPSGRALNEQYF.

This clonotype came up once. The gene calls are TRBV28 and TRBJ2-1, with D possibly matching TRBD2 (6 bases). V lost 6 bases, J lost 5 bases, and 17 bases lay in between. Germline lookup yields CDR1 MDHEN and CDR2 SYDVKM. This CDR3 comprises 15 residues. The DNA of the CDR3 is TGTGCCAGCAGGTCGGACATCAGGAGGGACAATGAGCAGTTCTTC. Translating it yields CASRSDIRRDNEQFF.

DNA for the CDR3: TGTGCCAGCAGCTTAGGGAATCAGGATCAGCCCCAGCATTTT. Protein sequence: CASSLGNQDQPQHF. This rearrangement joins TRBV7-9 to TRBJ1-5; D call uncertain. Looked up from germline, CDR1 is SEHNR and CDR2 is FQNEAQ (reference sequence). The CDR3 has 14 amino acids. The V and J ends lost 1 base and 5 bases respectively, with 9 bases between them.